The 21 T cell receptor beta chains in this list originate from one sample, sequenced in a study of shared clonotypes between healthy human individuals. Profiled with immunoSEQ multiplex PCR; TCRdb holds only in-frame clones, not every one. The sample carries about 360,000 clones, 73% recorded once. The sample consisted of memory CD4+ T cells sorted from blood. Subset defined: CD45RA-negative fraction. These receptors were collected from a man aged 30 to 45 in good health.

The chain combines TRBV7-2 with TRBJ2-5; D perhaps matches TRBD2 (7 bases). Germline V gives CDR1 SGHTA, CDR2 FQGNSA. This CDR3 spans 14 amino acids. The V end was cut by 5 bases, the J end by 3 bases, with 13 bases between. The CDR3 region has the DNA TGTGCCAGCAGCACGCAGGGGAGGGAAGAGACCCAGTACTTC. It encodes CASSTQGREETQYF.

The chain joins TRBV14 to TRBJ2-1, with TRBD2 matching over 7 bases. Germline V gene lookup returns CDR1 SGHDN and CDR2 FVKESK. The CDR3 is made up of 16 amino acids. V shed 1 base and J 4 bases; nucleotides not matched to a gene: 7. Written as DNA, the CDR3 is TGTGCCAGCAGCCAAGGCGGGGGATTGGGATACAATGAGCAGTTCTTC. Amino acids: CASSQGGGLGYNEQFF.

V usage is TRBV29-1 and J usage is TRBJ1-3; 12 bases fit TRBD1. Germline CDR1 and CDR2: SQVTM and ANQGSEA. The V segment lost 6 bases and the J segment 2 bases; nucleotides outside the gene matches: 5. The CDR3 runs to 15 residues. The CDR3 loop is CSVSGTGGTGNTIYF. CDR3 coding DNA: TGCAGCGTCTCGGGGACAGGGGGCACTGGAAACACCATATATTTT.

J is TRBJ2-1 and V is TRBV5-8; D is unclear. The CDR3 has 10 residues. Trimming stripped 7 bases from V and 4 bases from J, with 3 bases between. The germline CDR1 and CDR2 sequences are SGHTS and YDEGEE. CDR3 nucleotide sequence: TGTGCCAGCGGTTACAATGAGCAGTTCTTC. Translating gives CASGYNEQFF.

The chain uses TRBV9 and TRBJ2-3; 10 nucleotides line up with TRBD2. The junction had 8 bases not matched to a gene; V was cut back by 3 bases and J by 4 bases. The CDR3 has 16 residues. Germline V gene sequence: CDR1 SGDLS, CDR2 YYNGEE. The DNA for the CDR3 is TGTGCCAGCAGCGAGGGGCCCGGACTAGCGGCAGATACGCAGTATTTT. It yields the protein CASSEGPGLAADTQYF.

This chain joins TRBV13 and TRBJ2-7, with D tentatively TRBD1 (6 bases). CDR1 PRHDT and CDR2 FYEKMQ come from the germline V gene (reference sequence). This CDR3 contains 12 residues. V lost 6 bases to trimming and J lost 8 bases, with 14 bases between them. CDR3 sequence (DNA): TGTGCCAGCAGTGATGCAGGGGCCAAGCAGTACTTC. It codes for CASSDAGAKQYF.

This rearrangement joins TRBV15 to TRBJ2-1, with D possibly being TRBD1 (5 bases). The CDR3 sequence is 15 residues long. Germline V gene sequence: CDR1 LNHNV, CDR2 YYDKDF (reference sequence). V was pared by 1 base and J by 3 bases, with 10 bases between. The CDR3 sequence is CATSRVQGGYNEQFF. The CDR3 DNA is TGTGCCACCAGCAGAGTTCAGGGCGGCTACAATGAGCAGTTCTTC. Using reference TRBV15 and TRBJ2-1 for the parts outside the CDR3, the full variable domain is DAMVIQNPRYQVTQFGKPVTLSCSQTLNHNVMYWYQQKSSQAPKLLFHYYDKDFNNEADTPDNFQSRRPNTSFCFLDIRSPGLGDTAMYLCATSRVQGGYNEQFFGPGTRLTVL.

The sample holds one count of this clone. This CDR3 is CASSPPAQGLTNTEAFF. The CDR3 DNA reads as TGTGCCAGCAGTCCCCCAGCTCAGGGACTTACGAACACTGAAGCTTTCTTT. The chain uses TRBV28 and TRBJ1-1, with D maybe TRBD1 (5 bases). This CDR3 has 17 residues. V was trimmed by 5 bases and J by 1 base, leaving 20 bases between them. Germline-derived CDR1 and CDR2 are MDHEN and SYDVKM.

The V and J genes are TRBV7-2 and TRBJ1-1, with D possibly being TRBD1 (6 bases). V lost 6 bases to trimming and J lost 5 bases, with 13 bases between them. The germline gives CDR1 SGHTA, CDR2 FQGNSA. The length of the CDR3 is 13 residues. Here the CDR3 reads CASSTGRRTEAFF. The DNA for the CDR3 is TGTGCCAGCAGTACAGGGAGGCGAACTGAAGCTTTCTTT.

This clone occurred once. V and J are TRBV6-1 and TRBJ1-2, with D maybe TRBD1 (5 bases). Germline CDR1 MNHNS, CDR2 SASEGT. The length of the CDR3 is 14 residues. V shed 10 bases and J shed 7 bases, with 22 bases lying between them. The CDR3 DNA follows: TGTGCCACCCTCGCCCGCGGGGGTTTCGGTGGCTACACCTTC. Its translation is CATLARGGFGGYTF.

The V gene is TRBV2, the J gene TRBJ1-6; D gene unclear. The germline V gene has CDR1 SNHLY and CDR2 FYNNEI. The germline V and J ends were trimmed by 7 bases and 9 bases, with 13 bases remaining between them. The CDR3 spans 13 residues. CDR3 residues: CASTRAKGSPLHF. CDR3 DNA sequence: TGTGCCAGCACCCGGGCCAAGGGTTCACCCCTCCACTTT.

This clone was found once. The chain has TRBV28 and TRBJ1-2, with 8 bases aligning to TRBD1. The CDR3 length is 12 residues. J lost 8 bases, V lost 6 bases, and 5 bases had no gene match. Germline CDR1 MDHEN, CDR2 SYDVKM. CDR3 sequence: CASRSGGKGYTF. The CDR3 DNA reads as TGTGCCAGCAGATCAGGGGGCAAGGGCTACACCTTC.

The chain uses TRBV19 and TRBJ2-2, with D unclear. Trimming stripped 3 bases from V and 1 base from J, with 6 bases between. Germline V CDR1 and CDR2: LNHDA, SQIVND (reference sequence). The CDR3 sequence is 14 residues long. In DNA, the CDR3 is TGTGCCAGTAGTATTGGGAAGAACACCGGGGAGCTGTTTTTT. Protein sequence: CASSIGKNTGELFF.

This clone was seen a few times. The genes are TRBV27 and TRBJ1-2; tentatively, D is TRBD1 (5 bases). Germline loops: CDR1 MNHEY, CDR2 SMNVEV (reference sequence). Trimming removed 7 bases at V and 3 bases at J, with 15 bases between. This CDR3 is 14 amino acids long. Here the CDR3 reads CASTSQRGHYGYTF. CDR3 nucleotides: TGTGCCAGCACCTCGCAGAGGGGCCACTATGGCTACACCTTC.

This sequence joins TRBV11-2 and TRBJ2-2; the D gene is possibly TRBD2 (6 bases). The CDR3 spans 15 residues. From germline, CDR1 is SGHAT and CDR2 FQNNGV. The ends were cut back, 4 bases at V and 8 bases at J, with 17 bases in the middle. The CDR3 here is CASSWTPGLSGELFF. The CDR3 DNA sequence: TGTGCCAGCAGCTGGACACCGGGACTCTCTGGGGAGCTGTTTTTT.

The sample holds one count of this clone. J is TRBJ2-6 and V is TRBV11-2; D call uncertain. Deletions cut 5 bases from V and 0 bases from J, with 8 bases between. The CDR3 has 15 residues. Germline assignment: CDR1 SGHAT and CDR2 FQNNGV. This chain's CDR3 is CASSLTDSGANVLTF. The CDR3 coding sequence is TGTGCCAGCAGCCTTACGGACTCTGGGGCCAACGTCCTGACTTTC.

V gene TRBV2 combines with J gene TRBJ1-4; TRBD1 might be the D (5 bases). This CDR3 contains 19 residues. CDR1 SNHLY and CDR2 FYNNEI come from the germline V gene. The V end lost 3 bases, the J end lost 0 bases, and 20 bases lay between the germline ends. The chain's CDR3 is CASSDLRQGMGATNEKLFF. The CDR3 nucleotides are TGTGCCAGCAGTGATTTGAGGCAGGGCATGGGAGCAACTAATGAAAAACTGTTTTTT.

This clone came up many times. The gene calls are TRBV11-2 and TRBJ1-5; a weak D match, TRBD1 (5 bases). The germline CDR1 and CDR2 sequences are SGHAT and FQNNGV. The CDR3 has 13 amino acids. V lost 4 bases to trimming and J lost 5 bases, with 9 bases between them. The CDR3 nucleotides read TGTGCCAGCAGCTCTTCAGGGCATCAGCCCCAGCATTTT. Translation gives CASSSSGHQPQHF.

This clone was recorded once. The V call is TRBV2, the J call TRBJ2-1, with 11 bases matching TRBD2. Looked up from germline, CDR1 is SNHLY and CDR2 is FYNNEI. J was trimmed by 7 bases and V by 5 bases; bases with no gene match: 7. The CDR3 totals 15 residues. The chain's CDR3 is CASSFLAGGENEQFF. The CDR3 DNA sequence: TGTGCCAGCAGTTTTCTAGCGGGAGGAGAAAATGAGCAGTTCTTC.

This chain uses TRBV14 with TRBJ2-7, with D possibly being TRBD1 or TRBD2 (5 bases each). The CDR3 has 15 residues. Germline assignment: CDR1 SGHDN and CDR2 FVKESK. With 4 bases removed from V and 6 bases from J, the gap between germline ends came to 19 bases. CDR3 DNA sequence: TGTGCCAGCAGCCGGGGTGGGGGTTTCAGTACCGAGCAGTACTTC. Translation gives CASSRGGGFSTEQYF.

The chain carries TRBV7-2 and TRBJ2-3, with D perhaps matching TRBD2 (5 bases). Germline assignment: CDR1 SGHTA and CDR2 FQGNSA. V lost 6 bases, J lost 4 bases, and 5 bases lay in between. The length of the CDR3 is 11 residues. The CDR3 here is CASRLADTQYF. The CDR3, as DNA: TGTGCCAGCAGACTAGCAGATACGCAGTATTTT.